This entry lists 26 T cell receptor beta chains sequenced from one sample in a study of T cell responses to AZD1222 COVID-19 vaccine (dated by TCRdb to about 2021). Receptor libraries were prepared by the immunoSEQ multiplex PCR assay. Held by TCRdb, this immuneACCESS table contains in-frame sequences only and omits some clones. Under half of the omission traces to an unresolved V gene where checked; the cause of the rest is unknown. This sample is represented by 90,000 to 100,000 clones; 70% to 90% of them were singletons. Jointly, the top ten make up 2.9% of the sample. The intended sense of this specimen's time point label: baseline before first vaccination. The source material was peripheral blood, sampled on day 0 of AZD1222 vaccination. The receptors here all came from an adult in good health.

Here the CDR3 DNA reads TGTGCCAGCAGCTTGGGTTACAGGGCCTACAATGAGCAGTTCTTC. Residues: CASSLGYRAYNEQFF. The V gene is TRBV5-6, the J gene TRBJ2-1; a weak D match, TRBD1 (6 bases). Germline assignment: CDR1 SGHDT and CDR2 YYEEEE. V lost 0 bases to trimming and J lost 2 bases, with 9 bases between them. This CDR3 spans 15 amino acids.

Written as DNA, the CDR3 is TGTGCCAGCAGCTTAGTGTCGGCTAGCGGGAAAGATACGCAGTATTTT. Translating it yields CASSLVSASGKDTQYF. The J gene is TRBJ2-3, the V gene TRBV7-2; 9 bases are a match to TRBD2. J lost 5 bases, V lost 1 base, and 7 bases had no gene match. The CDR3 covers 16 residues. Germline V gene sequence: CDR1 SGHTA, CDR2 FQGNSA.

The J gene is TRBJ1-6, the V gene TRBV9, with TRBD1 identical over 7 bases. The CDR3 is made up of 17 amino acids. V shed 1 base and J 0 bases; nucleotides not matched to a gene: 4. The germline gives CDR1 SGDLS, CDR2 YYNGEE. For the CDR3, the DNA is TGTGCCAGCAGCGTATCACAGGGGACCTCCTATAATTCACCCCTCCACTTT. Translation: CASSVSQGTSYNSPLHF.

This rearrangement joins TRBV5-5 to TRBJ1-1; D is ambiguous. Looked up from germline, CDR1 is SGHKS and CDR2 is YYEKEE (reference sequence). Trimming removed 2 bases from V and 7 bases from J, with 9 bases in between. This CDR3 has 12 residues. In DNA form, the CDR3 reads TGTGCCAGCAGCTTAGAGTTGGGTGAAGCTTTCTTT. This encodes CASSLELGEAFF.

The chain links TRBV7-8 to TRBJ1-5; the match to TRBD1 covers 9 bases. V shed 4 bases and J 10 bases; nucleotides not matched to a gene: 8. This CDR3 is 14 amino acids long. Looked up from germline, CDR1 is SGHVS and CDR2 is FQNEAQ. The CDR3 coding sequence is TGTGCCAGCAGCTCGCGGACAGGGGAATCTCCCCAGCATTTT. The encoded protein is CASSSRTGESPQHF.

The rearrangement joins TRBV4-2 to TRBJ2-5, with 10 positions matching TRBD2. CDR3 length: 16 residues. The V gene's germline CDR1 is LGHNA and CDR2 YNFKEQ. With V trimmed by 1 base and J by 5 bases, 7 bases remained unmatched. Here the CDR3 DNA reads TGTGCCAGCAGCCAAGGGGCAGCGGGAGGGGGGGAGACCCAGTACTTC. It specifies CASSQGAAGGGETQYF.

The gene calls are TRBV21-1 and TRBJ2-5. TRBV21-1 is shown as a pseudogene. The CDR3 runs 13 residues. DNA for the CDR3: TGTGCCAGCAGCCCAAGACCAGCAGAGACCCAGTACTTC. As protein: CASSPRPAETQYF.

The rearrangement links TRBV10-3 to TRBJ1-6, with no clear D. The CDR3 spans 13 residues. Germline V gives CDR1 ENHRY, CDR2 SYGVKD. The germline V and J ends were trimmed by 9 bases and 7 bases, with 13 bases remaining between them. CDR3 protein: CAIRTYRNSPLHF. CDR3 coding DNA: TGTGCCATTCGGACCTATAGAAATTCACCCCTCCACTTT.

The genes are TRBV6-2 or TRBV6-3 and TRBJ1-1, with D hard to call. Germline V gene data show CDR1 as MNHEY and CDR2 as SVGEGT. Trimming took off 2 bases at V and 4 bases at J, with 2 bases between the two ends. This CDR3 has 11 residues. Written as DNA, the CDR3 is TGTGCCAGCAGTTACCCCACTGAAGCTTTCTTT. Encoded protein: CASSYPTEAFF.

The rearrangement uses TRBV29-1 and TRBJ1-6, with unresolved D. With 1 base removed from V and 7 bases from J, the gap between germline ends came to 8 bases. The CDR3 loop spans 13 amino acids. Germline V gene sequence: CDR1 SQVTM, CDR2 ANQGSEA. The CDR3 DNA is TGCAGCGTTGAAGTGACCCCCAATTCACCCCTCCACTTT. Translation: CSVEVTPNSPLHF.

This clone has a single count. The rearrangement links TRBV6-5 to TRBJ2-2, with D possibly being TRBD2 (5 bases). V was shortened by 7 bases and J by 0 bases, with 9 bases between the two germline ends. The CDR3 runs to 14 residues. Germline CDR1 reads MNHEY; CDR2 reads SVGAGI. The CDR3 spells CASTPGTNTGELFF. In DNA, the CDR3 is TGTGCCAGCACCCCGGGGACGAACACCGGGGAGCTGTTTTTT.

The CDR3 DNA reads as TGCAGCCCTGGACAGGAAAGTGGCTACACCTTC. Encoded protein: CSPGQESGYTF. V usage is TRBV20-1 and J usage is TRBJ1-2; 7 nucleotides match TRBD1. This CDR3 has 11 residues. Germline CDR1 reads DFQATT; CDR2 reads SNEGSKA (reference sequence).

This sequence joins TRBV6-2 or TRBV6-3 and TRBJ1-1; D call uncertain. The V end was cut by 2 bases, the J end by 3 bases, with 4 bases between. Germline V CDR1 and CDR2: MNHEY, SVGEGT. The CDR3 runs to 12 residues. CDR3 nucleotide sequence: TGTGCCAGCAGTTACAGGTACACTGAAGCTTTCTTT. This translates into CASSYRYTEAFF.

CDR3: CASSLGGDRIYEQYF. The CDR3 bases are TGCGCCAGCAGCTTGGGCGGGGACAGGATCTACGAGCAGTACTTC. The chain combines TRBV5-1 with TRBJ2-7; 8 bases are shared with TRBD1. Germline V gene data show CDR1 as SGHRS and CDR2 as YFSETQ. V shed 0 bases and J 3 bases; nucleotides not matched to a gene: 5. This CDR3 contains 15 residues. Full variable domain (rest looked up from reference TRBV5-1 and TRBJ2-7): KAGVTQTPRYLIKTRGQQVTLSCSPISGHRSVSWYQQTPGQGLQFLFEYFSETQRNKGNFPGRFSGRQFSNSRSEMNVSTLELGDSALYLCASSLGGDRIYEQYFGPGTRLTVT.

This clone appeared a single time. The rearrangement links TRBV4-2 to TRBJ1-3; D not certain. V was clipped by 2 bases and J by 0 bases, with 11 bases between them. The CDR3 is 16 residues long. The germline V gene encodes CDR1 LGHNA and CDR2 YNFKEQ. CDR3 region: CASSQPGPSSGNTIYF. CDR3 DNA sequence: TGTGCCAGCAGCCAACCCGGGCCGAGCTCTGGAAACACCATATATTTT.

The chain recombines TRBV12-2 with TRBJ2-1; the D call in the table, TRBD2, was not verified against the DNA. TRBV12-2 is shown as a pseudogene. The CDR3 has 16 residues. The CDR3 DNA is TGTGCAAGTCGCACAGGAACCGGGACTAGCAACAATGAGCAGTTCTTC. This codes for CASRTGTGTSNNEQFF.

The chain couples TRBV6-2 or TRBV6-3 to TRBJ1-5, with D uncertain. The CDR3 loop spans 13 amino acids. With 2 bases removed from V and 5 bases from J, the gap between germline ends came to 7 bases. Germline V gives CDR1 MNHEY, CDR2 SVGEGT. For the CDR3, the DNA is TGTGCCAGCAGTTACGTCGAGGATCAGCCCCAGCATTTT. This gives the protein CASSYVEDQPQHF.

The chain is built from TRBV19 and TRBJ1-5; 8 bases line up with TRBD1. Trimming took 6 bases from V and 5 from J; bases not matched to a gene: 9. The V gene's germline CDR1 is LNHDA and CDR2 SQIVND (reference sequence). This CDR3 spans 15 amino acids. The CDR3 DNA reads TGTGCCAGTAGGTCTGGACAGGGTGATGATCAGCCCCAGCATTTT. Translating it yields CASRSGQGDDQPQHF.

J is TRBJ2-1 and V is TRBV19; D ambiguous. The CDR3 consists of 13 residues. Germline loops: CDR1 LNHDA, CDR2 SQIVND (reference sequence). Trimming shortened V by 1 base and J by 15 bases, and 16 bases separated the two germline ends. This CDR3 reads CASSIGDSSNLFF. As DNA, the CDR3 is TGTGCCAGTAGTATAGGTGATTCTTCTAATCTGTTCTTC.

The V call is TRBV9, the J call TRBJ2-3; D possibly corresponds to TRBD2 (5 bases). Germline-derived CDR1 and CDR2 are SGDLS and YYNGEE. The CDR3 extends over 16 amino acids. V lost 0 bases to trimming and J lost 1 base, with 12 bases between them. CDR3 sequence: CASSVDDGVGTDTQYF. Written as DNA, the CDR3 is TGTGCCAGCAGCGTAGATGACGGGGTAGGCACAGATACGCAGTATTTT. The variable domain in full, with the rest retrieved from reference TRBV9 and TRBJ2-3, is DSGVTQTPKHLITATGQRVTLRCSPRSGDLSVYWYQQSLDQGLQFLIQYYNGEERAKGNILERFSAQQFPDLHSELNLSSLELGDSALYFCASSVDDGVGTDTQYFGPGTRLTVL.

The CDR3 reads CASTAGGEAFF. The CDR3 DNA is TGTGCCAGCACAGCCGGGGGAGAAGCTTTCTTT. The chain couples TRBV6-5 to TRBJ1-1; D possibly corresponds to TRBD1 (5 bases). Per germline, CDR1 MNHEY and CDR2 SVGAGI. V was trimmed by 7 bases and J by 8 bases, leaving 11 bases between them. The CDR3 is made up of 11 amino acids.

J is TRBJ1-6 and V is TRBV18; 12 nucleotides line up with TRBD1. The CDR3 extends over 14 amino acids. V was pared by 6 bases and J by 7 bases, with 1 base of the junction left unmatched. Germline CDR1 reads KGHSH; CDR2 reads LQKENI. The DNA for the CDR3 is TGTGCCAGCTCGGGACAGGGGGCGAATTCACCCCTCCACTTT. Residues: CASSGQGANSPLHF.

V usage is TRBV15 and J usage is TRBJ2-4; maybe TRBD2 (5 bases). Germline lookup yields CDR1 LNHNV and CDR2 YYDKDF (reference sequence). The CDR3 is 15 residues long. Trimming took off 0 bases at V and 12 bases at J, with 18 bases between the two ends. The CDR3 nucleotides read TGTGCCACCAGCAGAGATCGTAGGGAGACGGCGTATCAGTACTTC. As protein: CATSRDRRETAYQYF. The variable domain in full, completed from reference TRBV15 and TRBJ2-4, reads DAMVIQNPRYQVTQFGKPVTLSCSQTLNHNVMYWYQQKSSQAPKLLFHYYDKDFNNEADTPDNFQSRRPNTSFCFLDIRSPGLGDTAMYLCATSRDRRETAYQYFGAGTRLSVL.

The chain couples TRBV7-2 to TRBJ1-2; 9 bases align to TRBD1. J gave up 10 bases and V 5 bases, and 5 bases lay outside the gene matches. Germline-derived CDR1 and CDR2 are SGHTA and FQGNSA. This CDR3 contains 12 residues. The CDR3 here is CASSEGTGNYTF. Here the CDR3 DNA reads TGTGCCAGCAGCGAAGGGACAGGGAACTACACCTTC.

The V call is TRBV5-4, the J call TRBJ2-7, with D possibly being TRBD2 (5 bases). The CDR3 covers 15 residues. The V gene lost 0 bases and the J gene lost 4 bases, with 14 bases spanning the gap. Germline V gene sequence: CDR1 SGHNT, CDR2 YYREEE (reference sequence). Here the CDR3 reads CASSLAPGKEYEQYF. The DNA for the CDR3 is TGTGCCAGCAGCTTGGCCCCCGGGAAGGAATACGAGCAGTACTTC.

The chain combines TRBV12-3 or TRBV12-4 with TRBJ1-2; D unclear. The CDR3 sequence is 13 residues long. V was clipped by 3 bases and J by 2 bases, with 7 bases between them. DNA of the CDR3: TGTGCCAGCAGTTTTGAACAGAACTATGGCTACACCTTC. Translating gives CASSFEQNYGYTF.